In this sample, the clone carrying this T cell receptor beta chain turned up once. The V gene's germline CDR1 is SGHRS and CDR2 YFSETQ. With V trimmed by 1 base and J by 4 bases, 12 bases remained unmatched. CDR3 length: 18 residues. The record originates from a study of blood T cell repertoires in COVID-19. About the research overall: Spain, Italy and the United States supplied samples that represented acute and convalescent COVID-19. PBMCs, B-cell-depleted T cells, or T cells provided the cDNA or gDNA that made up the material.

In the authors' workflow: Amplification from reference gene primers served as the basis for estimated nucleated cell counts. The repertoire was sequenced with immunoSEQ multiplex PCR; TCRdb's copy has only in-frame clones and lacks some. V, J and clone size were drawn from that table, and D and trimming were deduced from the DNA. The table includes 240,000 or so clones, around 85% detected once. This sequence originates from a woman older than 75 with acute or convalescent COVID-19. The chain is built from TRBV5-1 and TRBJ2-7, with TRBD2 matching 12 bases. Sequences were obtained from peripheral blood. CDR3 amino acids: CASSLMSSGGAELYEQYF. The CDR3 coding sequence is TGCGCCAGCAGCTTGATGTCTAGCGGGGGGGCCGAGCTTTACGAGCAGTACTTC.